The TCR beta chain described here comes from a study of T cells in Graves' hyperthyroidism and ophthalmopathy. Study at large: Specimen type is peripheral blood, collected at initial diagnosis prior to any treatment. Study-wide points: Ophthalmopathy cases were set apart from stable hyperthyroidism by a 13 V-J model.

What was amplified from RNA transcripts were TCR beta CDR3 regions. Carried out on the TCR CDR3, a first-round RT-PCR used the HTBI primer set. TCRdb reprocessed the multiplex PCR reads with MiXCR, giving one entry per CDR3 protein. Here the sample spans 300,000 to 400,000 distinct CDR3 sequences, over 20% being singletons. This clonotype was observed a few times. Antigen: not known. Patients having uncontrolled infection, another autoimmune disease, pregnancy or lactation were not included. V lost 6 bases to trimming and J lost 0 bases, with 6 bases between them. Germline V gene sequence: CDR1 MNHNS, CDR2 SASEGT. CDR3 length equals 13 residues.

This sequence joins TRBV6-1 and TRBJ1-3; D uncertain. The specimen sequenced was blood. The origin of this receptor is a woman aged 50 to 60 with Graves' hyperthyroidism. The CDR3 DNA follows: TGTGCCAGCAGGACAATCTCTGGAAACACCATATATTTT. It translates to CASRTISGNTIYF.